Listed below are T cell receptor beta chains from one sample, sequenced in a study of T cells expressing NK-cell markers. TCRdb reprocessed the 5' RACE reads and reports one entry per CDR3 protein, with no DNA. This listing includes over 350,000 distinct CDR3 sequences. Sequencing input: blood T cells: a sorted CD56 or NKG2C T cell subset, CD4+ or CD8+ T cells, or bulk PBMC T cells (not recorded which). The receptors here all came from a woman in her 50s in good health. CDR3s include the opening cysteine and the closing phenylalanine or tryptophan. Fields, in order: CDR3 length, V gene, J gene, CDR3 protein.

14,TRBV15,TRBJ2-1,CATSRVAGNNEQFF
14,TRBV12-3/TRBV12-4,TRBJ2-7,CASSPRRTGYEQYF
14,TRBV24-1,TRBJ2-1,CATSGQQGINEQFF
16,TRBV12-3/TRBV12-4,TRBJ2-3,CASTAGSGIGPDTQYF
13,TRBV7-3,TRBJ2-3,CASSRHSTDTQYF
15,TRBV29-1,TRBJ1-1,CSVVYSASLNTEAFF
12,TRBV5-5,TRBJ2-3,CASLPNGDTQYF
16,TRBV10-3,TRBJ2-5,CAISVISHRDQETQYF
14,TRBV20-1,TRBJ2-1,CSATRSGRRNEQFF
15,TRBV29-1,TRBJ2-1,CSAGGASGSGNEQFF
14,TRBV10-3,TRBJ2-7,CAISDPSGDHEQYF
16,TRBV12-3/TRBV12-4,TRBJ1-3,CASSLDASNSGNTIYF
16,TRBV5-1,TRBJ2-2,CASSLGGGKNTGELFF
15,TRBV5-8,TRBJ2-3,CASRTGTSGRYTQYF
17,TRBV5-1,TRBJ1-1,CASSLAPLGTALIEAFF
15,TRBV5-1,TRBJ2-2,CASRTGGKYTGELFF
15,TRBV24-1,TRBJ2-3,CATSDSDGNFDTQYF
14,TRBV24-1,TRBJ2-2,CATSGPRNPGELFF
16,TRBV12-3/TRBV12-4,TRBJ2-5,CASTLGWEQGQETQYF
14,TRBV20-1,TRBJ2-1,CSADPGANYNEQFF
15,TRBV5-1,TRBJ2-2,CASSLRTGATGELFF
13,TRBV5-6,TRBJ1-1,CASSLAAGQEAFF
14,TRBV27,TRBJ2-3,CASSFSRGRDTQYF
12,TRBV20-1,TRBJ2-5,CSARDLLETQYF
17,TRBV27,TRBJ1-2,CASSLSWAGRSLYGYTF
17,TRBV11-2,TRBJ1-1,CASSPEGTGPSNTEAFF
17,TRBV6-5,TRBJ1-3,CASSSSAGTVSGNTIYF
15,TRBV5-1,TRBJ2-5,CVSSLETGIRSAQYF
15,TRBV7-9,TRBJ2-7,CASSYSNRGREEQYF
13,TRBV20-1,TRBJ1-5,CSASGWGNQPQHF
16,TRBV20-1,TRBJ1-6,CSARDFIGAYNSPLHF
11,TRBV29-1,TRBJ2-5,CSVTGKETQYF
15,TRBV2,TRBJ2-1,CASDEGGGGYNEQFF